This entry lists 28 T cell receptor beta chains sequenced from one sample in a study of T-cell memory formation after mild COVID-19. TCRdb reprocessed the 5' RACE reads via MiXCR and lists one record per CDR3 protein. The table shows 210,000 or so distinct CDR3 sequences, with around 26% occurring only once. The sequencing input was PBMCs or a T cell subset sorted from them (not recorded which). All receptors come from an adult woman who had mild COVID-19 (a few samples of this study predate the infection). Cell type and time point are not known.

The chain has TRBV5-1 and TRBJ2-7; TRBD2 might be the D (6 bases). Germline loops: CDR1 SGHRS, CDR2 YFSETQ. The CDR3 length is 14 residues. V gave up 3 bases and J gave up 0 bases, with 10 bases separating them. The CDR3 nucleotides are TGCGCCAGCAGCTCGGAGGGCTTCTCCTACGAGCAGTACTTC. Translated, it gives CASSSEGFSYEQYF. Filled out from reference TRBV5-1 and TRBJ2-7, the complete variable domain reads KAGVTQTPRYLIKTRGQQVTLSCSPISGHRSVSWYQQTPGQGLQFLFEYFSETQRNKGNFPGRFSGRQFSNSRSEMNVSTLELGDSALYLCASSSEGFSYEQYFGPGTRLTVT.

This clonotype was counted a few times. This chain connects TRBV12-3 or TRBV12-4 to TRBJ1-3, with a tentative D call TRBD1 (6 bases). CDR3 length equals 18 residues. The ends were cut back, 3 bases at V and 2 bases at J, with 20 bases in the middle. CDR3 in amino acids: CASSFRDIKTKPGNTIYF. CDR3 coding DNA: TGTGCCAGCAGTTTCCGGGACATAAAAACAAAGCCTGGAAACACCATATATTTT.

This clonotype was detected a few times. The chain employs TRBV3-1 and TRBJ2-1; D might be TRBD2 (5 bases). Germline assignment: CDR1 LGHDT and CDR2 YNNKEL (reference sequence). Between the trimmed V and J ends, which lost 4 bases and 2 bases, there was a span of 12 bases. The CDR3 runs to 15 residues. The CDR3 is CASSPSGSPYNEQFF. CDR3 sequence (DNA): TGTGCCAGCAGCCCCTCGGGGAGTCCCTACAATGAGCAGTTCTTC.

This sequence joins TRBV11-2 and TRBJ1-2; maybe TRBD1 (5 bases). The CDR3 length is 16 residues. Trimming took off 4 bases at V and 4 bases at J, with 19 bases between the two ends. CDR1 is SGHAT and CDR2 is FQNNGV in the germline V gene. The CDR3 DNA reads as TGTGCCAGCAGCTCTGGACCAACACGGGGGGGCTATGGCTACACCTTC. Its protein product is CASSSGPTRGGYGYTF.

This clonotype was found a few times. An end of the junction differs from the germline gene, which may be a read error. The rearrangement joins TRBV7-7 to TRBJ2-3, with 12 positions matching TRBD2. This CDR3 region has 17 residues. In germline, CDR1 is SSHAT, CDR2 FNYEAQ (reference sequence). Written as DNA, the CDR3 is TGTGCTAGCAGCCCTGACCGACTAGCGGGAGAACCAGATACGCAGTATTTT. This gives the protein CASSPDRLAGEPDTQYF.

V gene TRBV10-3 combines with J gene TRBJ1-2; 7 bases map to TRBD1. From germline, CDR1 is ENHRY and CDR2 SYGVKD. This CDR3 is 15 amino acids long. The ends lost 7 bases at V and 5 bases at J; junction bases unmatched: 13. The CDR3 reads CAIKLPRQGGYGYTF. CDR3 nucleotide sequence: TGTGCCATCAAACTTCCTCGGCAGGGGGGTTATGGCTACACCTTC.

The chain has TRBV7-6 and TRBJ1-2; no definite D call. Trimming took 0 bases from V and 0 from J, leaving 8 bases between them. Germline V gene data show CDR1 as SGHVS and CDR2 as FNYEAQ. The CDR3 extends over 15 amino acids. The CDR3 here is CASSLAGGTNYGYTF. Written as DNA, the CDR3 is TGTGCCAGCAGCTTAGCGGGCGGTACTAACTATGGCTACACCTTC.

This clonotype was observed a handful of times. The V and J genes are TRBV11-2 and TRBJ2-2; 8 nucleotides line up with TRBD2. This CDR3 contains 16 residues. The ends lost 6 bases at V and 3 bases at J; junction bases unmatched: 9. Germline V gene data show CDR1 as SGHAT and CDR2 as FQNNGV. The CDR3 here is CASSLISGAYTGELFF. In nucleotides, the CDR3 is TGTGCCAGCAGTTTAATTAGCGGGGCGTACACCGGGGAGCTGTTTTTT.

The CDR3 DNA sequence: TGTGCCAGCAGCTCACTAGCGGGTATCTACGAGCAGTACTTC. Protein: CASSSLAGIYEQYF. V is TRBV7-2 and J is TRBJ2-7; 9 nucleotides match TRBD2. The CDR3 is 14 residues long. CDR1 and CDR2 (germline): SGHTA, FQGNSA. Trimming at V came to 4 bases and at J to 3 bases, leaving 4 bases not matched to a gene.

V and J are TRBV5-1 and TRBJ2-7; 8 nucleotides align to TRBD1. With 5 bases clipped from V and 3 bases from J, the junction kept 7 bases outside the gene matches. Germline-derived CDR1 and CDR2 are SGHRS and YFSETQ. The CDR3 has 14 amino acids. The CDR3 sequence: CASRPGTGFYEQYF. The CDR3 DNA is TGCGCCAGCAGACCCGGGACAGGTTTCTACGAGCAGTACTTC.

The V call is TRBV29-1, the J call TRBJ2-5, with a weak D call TRBD2 (5 bases). CDR1 is SQVTM, CDR2 ANQGSEA, per germline. Trimming took 5 bases from V and 5 from J, leaving 18 bases between them. This CDR3 is 14 amino acids long. CDR3 region: CSVFLADFGETQYF. Here the CDR3 DNA reads TGCAGCGTTTTTCTAGCAGACTTTGGTGAGACCCAGTACTTC.

This clonotype was observed a few times. The rearrangement links TRBV3-1 to TRBJ2-7; D possibly corresponds to TRBD2 (6 bases). The germline V gene has CDR1 LGHDT and CDR2 YNNKEL (reference sequence). Trimming cost V 4 bases and J 6 bases, with 19 bases left between them. This CDR3 comprises 15 residues. Here the CDR3 reads CASSLQVTRLSEQYF. In nucleotides, the CDR3 is TGTGCCAGCAGCCTCCAGGTGACTAGATTGAGCGAGCAGTACTTC.

The chain is built from TRBV4-2 and TRBJ2-5; D possibly uses TRBD1 or TRBD2 (5 bases each). The CDR3 has 15 residues. Germline lookup yields CDR1 LGHNA and CDR2 YNFKEQ. Between the trimmed V and J ends, which lost 0 bases and 9 bases, there was a span of 17 bases. The CDR3 DNA is TGTGCCAGCAGCCAAGACGGTACGGGACCCAGTTCCCAGTACTTC. As protein: CASSQDGTGPSSQYF.

This clonotype appeared a few times. The chain carries TRBV5-1 and TRBJ2-1; 14 nucleotides line up with TRBD2. Germline lookup yields CDR1 SGHRS and CDR2 YFSETQ. The CDR3 has 14 residues. Germline trimming cut 4 bases from V and 12 bases from J; bases unmatched to any gene: 6. The CDR3 spells CASSDGTSGGRQFF. CDR3 DNA: TGCGCCAGCAGCGACGGGACTAGCGGGGGAAGGCAGTTCTTC.

The rearrangement joins TRBV6-2 or TRBV6-3 to TRBJ2-1, with a weak D call TRBD2 (6 bases). Trimming removed 5 bases at V and 15 bases at J, with 26 bases between. This CDR3 region has 15 residues. Per the germline V gene, CDR1 is MNHEY and CDR2 is SVGEGT. The CDR3 here is CASSPLEPRVRGLFF. DNA of the CDR3: TGTGCCAGCAGTCCACTCGAACCCCGGGTGCGGGGCCTGTTCTTC.

The rearrangement uses TRBV12-3 or TRBV12-4 and TRBJ1-4; D not resolved. There are 13 residues in the CDR3. V was shortened by 5 bases and J by 8 bases, with 12 bases between the two germline ends. CDR3 nucleotides: TGTGCCAGCAGTCCACAGATTGGGGAAAAACTGTTTTTT. Translation gives CASSPQIGEKLFF.

The chain uses TRBV7-9 and TRBJ2-1, with TRBD2 identical over 9 bases. The CDR3 contains 16 residues. Germline trimming cut 2 bases from V and 4 bases from J; bases unmatched to any gene: 6. Germline V lookup: CDR1 SEHNR, CDR2 FQNEAQ (reference sequence). The CDR3, as DNA: TGTGCCAGCAGCTTAAGGGCTAGCGGGATTTACAATGAGCAGTTCTTC. Its protein product is CASSLRASGIYNEQFF.

This clonotype was seen more than once but under ten times. The rearrangement links TRBV7-9 to TRBJ2-1; TRBD2 is a possible D gene (6 bases). Per germline, CDR1 SEHNR and CDR2 FQNEAQ (reference sequence). The germline V and J ends were trimmed by 3 bases and 9 bases, with 9 bases remaining between them. The CDR3 sequence is 12 residues long. CDR3 loop: CASSLGLPEQFF. CDR3 coding DNA: TGTGCCAGCAGCTTGGGACTGCCTGAGCAGTTCTTC.

This clonotype was detected ten times or more. The CDR3 loop reads CASSTLRGVGGYTF. Written as DNA, the CDR3 is TGCGCCAGCAGCACCCTAAGGGGAGTGGGGGGCTACACCTTC. The chain links TRBV4-3 to TRBJ1-2; possible D gene TRBD1, 5 bases. V lost 5 bases to trimming and J lost 8 bases, with 18 bases between them. CDR3 length: 14 amino acids. Germline CDR1 reads LGHNA; CDR2 reads YSLEER.

The genes are TRBV11-3 and TRBJ2-5, with 8 bases identical to TRBD1. The V segment lost 5 bases and the J segment 5 bases; nucleotides outside the gene matches: 1. The germline gives CDR1 SGHNT, CDR2 YENEEA. This CDR3 has 12 amino acids. CDR3 residues: CASSRTGETQYF. The CDR3 DNA reads TGTGCCAGCAGCCGGACAGGGGAGACCCAGTACTTC.

V and J are TRBV6-5 and TRBJ1-2; D is possibly TRBD1 (5 bases). The CDR3 is 15 amino acids. The germline CDR1 and CDR2 sequences are MNHEY and SVGAGI. V lost 5 bases and J 4 bases, leaving 17 bases between the germline ends. Here the CDR3 reads CASSIGRQLLYGYTF. As DNA, the CDR3 is TGTGCCAGCAGTATTGGTAGACAGCTCCTCTATGGCTACACCTTC.

The chain links TRBV5-1 to TRBJ2-1; 9 nucleotides match TRBD2. This CDR3 comprises 15 residues. Trimming cost V 3 bases and J 7 bases; bases outside gene matches: 8. Germline V gene data show CDR1 as SGHRS and CDR2 as YFSETQ. The CDR3 DNA is TGCGCCAGCAGCTCTAGCGGGGCCTTTGAAAATGAGCAGTTCTTC. Protein: CASSSSGAFENEQFF.

This clonotype was counted a few times. The V call is TRBV9, the J call TRBJ1-3; D gene unclear. This CDR3 contains 12 residues. V lost 3 bases, J lost 6 bases, and 7 bases lay in between. Germline-derived CDR1 and CDR2 are SGDLS and YYNGEE. The DNA for the CDR3 is TGTGCCAGCAGCGGGCTATCAAACACCATATATTTT. It is translated as CASSGLSNTIYF.

This clonotype has ten or more counts. The CDR3 DNA is TGTGCCAGCAGCCATATCAGGGCTGGCACAGATACGCAGTATTTT. Translating it yields CASSHIRAGTDTQYF. The chain carries TRBV3-1 and TRBJ2-3; a weak D match, TRBD1 (5 bases). Germline loops: CDR1 LGHDT, CDR2 YNNKEL (reference sequence). Trimming left V 3 bases short and J 1 base short, with 11 bases between. The CDR3 spans 15 residues.

The rearrangement links TRBV4-3 to TRBJ2-3; 9 bases map to TRBD2. Germline CDR1 reads LGHNA; CDR2 reads YSLEER. The length of the CDR3 is 16 residues. The V and J ends lost 2 bases and 0 bases, in that order; junction bases with no gene match: 3. For the CDR3, the DNA is TGCGCCAGCAGCCAAACCACTAGCGGGAGCACAGATACGCAGTATTTT. Residues: CASSQTTSGSTDTQYF.

The chain combines TRBV30 with TRBJ1-1, with a weak D call TRBD1 (5 bases). This CDR3 comprises 14 residues. CDR1 and CDR2 (germline): GTSNPN, SVGIG (reference sequence). V lost 2 bases and J lost 1, with 11 bases in between. CDR3: CAWSKGAPNTEAFF. In DNA, the CDR3 is TGTGCCTGGAGTAAAGGGGCGCCGAACACTGAAGCTTTCTTT.

This clonotype turned up a few times. This chain links TRBV25-1 with TRBJ2-1, with TRBD1 matching 10 bases. V lost 4 bases, J lost 6 bases, and 12 bases stayed unmatched. Per germline, CDR1 MGHDK and CDR2 SYGVNS. This CDR3 has 17 residues. As DNA, the CDR3 is TGTGCCAGCAGTGTAATCAGACGGGACAGGGGAGGCAATGAGCAGTTCTTC. It codes for CASSVIRRDRGGNEQFF.

This clonotype was observed a handful of times. V usage is TRBV7-9 and J usage is TRBJ2-5, with 7 bases matching TRBD1. The CDR3 runs to 15 residues. Per germline, CDR1 SEHNR and CDR2 FQNEAQ (reference sequence). V lost 3 bases and J lost 4; bases outside the gene matches: 8. The DNA of the CDR3 is TGTGCCAGCAGCTTTTACAGGGGTTCTACAGAGACCCAGTACTTC. This codes for CASSFYRGSTETQYF.